This TCR beta chain stems from a study of blood T cell repertoires in COVID-19. Study background: Both acute and convalescent COVID-19 samples were obtained from the United States, Italy and Spain. The analysed material was cDNA or gDNA that came from T cells, B-cell-depleted T cells, or PBMCs.

Germline-derived CDR1 and CDR2 are SGDLS and YYNGEE. V lost 2 bases and J lost 3, with 14 bases in between. The length of the CDR3 is 15 residues. Per the authors' pipeline: How many nucleated cells were present was estimated from reference gene primer amplification. Profiled with immunoSEQ multiplex PCR; TCRdb holds only in-frame clones, not every one. V, J and clone size reflect that table, while D and trimming were determined from the DNA. This sample has under 150,000 clones, with around 76% found just once. V is TRBV9 and J is TRBJ1-2, with a tentative D call TRBD1 (6 bases). Input material: peripheral blood. This sequence was found in an elderly man with acute or convalescent COVID-19. The CDR3, as DNA: TGTGCCAGCAGCGTTACCAGGGGATCCTACTATGGCTACACCTTC. Its protein product is CASSVTRGSYYGYTF. Using reference TRBV9 and TRBJ1-2 for the parts outside the CDR3, the full variable domain is DSGVTQTPKHLITATGQRVTLRCSPRSGDLSVYWYQQSLDQGLQFLIQYYNGEERAKGNILERFSAQQFPDLHSELNLSSLELGDSALYFCASSVTRGSYYGYTFGSGTRLTVV.